The text below deals with one T cell receptor (beta chain). Its specificity is unknown. The sample belongs to a study of cytomegalovirus exposure and HLA in healthy donors. General study findings and limits: It was confirmed in vitro that three of the CMV-associated chains were specific for CMV antigens. In a later analysis, HLA-associated TCR beta chains were more clonally expanded than equally common others. In a later analysis, CMV-associated beta chains were mostly HLA-associated, it appeared.

The PCR contained 60 Vbeta and 13 Jbeta primers. Method: immunoSEQ multiplex PCR; TCRdb's copy keeps in-frame clones and lacks some. This table holds approximately 70,000 clones, roughly 76% found once. The germline gives CDR1 SGHTA, CDR2 FQGNSA. This CDR3 has 14 residues. The junction had 1 base not matched to a gene; V was cut back by 1 base and J by 10 bases. V and J are TRBV7-2 and TRBJ2-1; 13 bases fit TRBD2. This receptor was identified in a man in his 60s in good health and CMV-seropositive. The specimen sequenced was PBMCs. CDR3 residues: CASSLGTSGGEQFF. The CDR3 DNA reads TGTGCCAGCAGCTTAGGGACTAGCGGGGGCGAGCAGTTCTTC.